Below are 16 T cell receptor beta chains sequenced from a single sample in a study of OX40 agonist ivuxolimab in advanced cancers. Generated by immunoSEQ multiplex PCR, the TCRdb table keeps only in-frame clones and is missing some. This table has around 28,000 clones, around 84% appearing once. Here the sequenced sample was CD4+ or CD8+ T cells sorted from blood, taken in a trial of the OX40 agonist ivuxolimab. The source of these receptors is an adult with an advanced solid tumor such as melanoma, head and neck, liver or kidney cancer.

The rearrangement uses TRBV19 and TRBJ2-7, with 10 bases aligning to TRBD1. After removal of 2 bases from V and 3 bases from J, the junction contained 7 bases not matched to a gene. The CDR3 consists of 16 residues. Germline CDR1 is LNHDA and CDR2 is SQIVND (reference sequence). Here the CDR3 reads CASSITRQGAYYEQYF. In nucleotides, the CDR3 is TGTGCCAGTAGTATAACTCGACAGGGGGCTTACTACGAGCAGTACTTC.

In this sample, this clone turned up once. The chain couples TRBV7-6 to TRBJ2-6; D is unresolved. V lost 1 base to trimming and J lost 0 bases, with 10 bases between them. This CDR3 has 17 amino acids. Germline V CDR1 and CDR2: SGHVS, FNYEAQ. The CDR3 region has the DNA TGTGCCAGCAGCTTAGGGCCAACCTTCTCTGGGGCCAACGTCCTGACTTTC. This sequence encodes CASSLGPTFSGANVLTF.

This chain uses TRBV5-1 with TRBJ2-1; TRBD1 aligns across 8 bases. Germline values: CDR1 SGHRS, CDR2 YFSETQ. CDR3 length equals 16 residues. The V segment lost 2 bases and the J segment 9 bases; nucleotides outside the gene matches: 13. CDR3 region: CASSLTQGAPLGEQFF. DNA for the CDR3: TGCGCCAGCAGCTTAACGCAGGGGGCGCCCCTGGGTGAGCAGTTCTTC.

The chain employs TRBV15 and TRBJ2-3, with no clear D. Looked up from germline, CDR1 is LNHNV and CDR2 is YYDKDF (reference sequence). This CDR3 is built from 15 residues. Between the trimmed V and J ends, which lost 0 bases and 3 bases, there was a span of 10 bases. The CDR3 is CATSREGMGTDTQYF. The CDR3 nucleotides are TGTGCCACCAGCAGAGAGGGTATGGGAACAGATACGCAGTATTTT.

This chain connects TRBV7-7 to TRBJ2-3; 9 bases agree with TRBD2. The germline V gene has CDR1 SSHAT and CDR2 FNYEAQ (reference sequence). The CDR3 consists of 14 residues. As DNA, the CDR3 is TGTGCTAGTGCAGCTAGCGGGGATTCGGATACGCAGTATTTT. Its protein product is CASAASGDSDTQYF. Full variable domain (rest looked up from reference TRBV7-7 and TRBJ2-3): GAGVSQSPRYKVTKRGQDVTLRCDPISSHATLYWYQQALGQGPEFLTYFNYEAQPDKSGLPSDRFSAERPEGSISTLTIQRTEQRDSAMYRCASAASGDSDTQYFGPGTRLTVL.

The CDR3: CASSFVGSQETQYF. The CDR3 DNA follows: TGTGCCAGCAGTTTCGTGGGTAGCCAAGAGACCCAGTACTTC. The chain couples TRBV28 to TRBJ2-5; D is unresolved. The CDR3 contains 14 residues. Germline V lookup: CDR1 MDHEN, CDR2 SYDVKM. Between the trimmed V and J ends, which lost 3 bases and 1 base, there was a span of 9 bases.

The chain combines TRBV18 with TRBJ2-5; D call uncertain. Germline V gives CDR1 KGHSH, CDR2 LQKENI. Trimming stripped 2 bases from V and 0 bases from J, with 1 base between. CDR3 size: 12 residues. The CDR3 nucleotides are TGTGCCAGCTCACCAAACCAAGAGACCCAGTACTTC. It encodes CASSPNQETQYF.

This clone appeared a single time. The rearrangement links TRBV28 to TRBJ1-2; 8 nucleotides match TRBD1. Germline V lookup: CDR1 MDHEN, CDR2 SYDVKM. This CDR3 is built from 15 residues. The J segment lost 4 bases and the V segment lost 5 bases, leaving 9 bases of the junction unmatched. The CDR3, as DNA: TGTGCCAGCAGTAGCACAGGGGGATTTTTCTATGGCTACACCTTC. Protein: CASSSTGGFFYGYTF.

V and J are TRBV29-1 and TRBJ2-5, with D perhaps matching TRBD1 or TRBD2 (5 bases each). The ends were cut back, 1 base at V and 5 bases at J, with 17 bases in the middle. Germline V gives CDR1 SQVTM, CDR2 ANQGSEA. The CDR3 totals 15 residues. CDR3 sequence (DNA): TGCAGCGTTGAAGTTAACGGGGACGCATCGGAGACCCAGTACTTC. This gives the protein CSVEVNGDASETQYF.

The V call is TRBV19, the J call TRBJ2-1; unclear D gene. The CDR3 is made up of 11 amino acids. The germline V gene encodes CDR1 LNHDA and CDR2 SQIVND (reference sequence). V lost 10 bases and J lost 2, with 6 bases in between. The CDR3 nucleotides read TGTGCCACCCTTACCTACAATGAGCAGTTCTTC. Amino acids: CATLTYNEQFF.

The rearrangement links TRBV13 to TRBJ2-7, with D possibly TRBD2 on 5 matching bases. V dropped 5 bases and J dropped 7 bases, with 12 bases sitting between them. Germline CDR1 reads PRHDT; CDR2 reads FYEKMQ (reference sequence). This CDR3 comprises 12 residues. In nucleotides, the CDR3 is TGTGCCAGCAGCCAGATAGCGCGGGAGCAGTACTTC. Translating it yields CASSQIAREQYF.

The genes are TRBV21-1 and TRBJ2-5; TRBD1, the D gene given by the table, was not confirmed from the DNA. TRBV21-1 is shown as a pseudogene. The CDR3 has 14 residues. The CDR3 bases are TGTGCCAGCAGCCGGGACAGGGACCAAGAGACCCAGTACTTC. It translates to CASSRDRDQETQYF.

The genes are TRBV7-7 and TRBJ2-1, with 12 positions matching TRBD2. V gave up 3 bases and J gave up 4 bases; unmatched junction bases: 7. Looked up from germline, CDR1 is SSHAT and CDR2 is FNYEAQ (reference sequence). This CDR3 has 17 amino acids. DNA for the CDR3: TGTGCCAGCAGCTTCGAAGCCGGACTAGCGGGATACAATGAGCAGTTCTTC. Protein sequence: CASSFEAGLAGYNEQFF.

As DNA, the CDR3 is TGTGCTAGTTCGGAAAGGACCGCCCGGGTAGAGACCCAGTACTTC. It specifies CASSERTARVETQYF. The chain links TRBV12-5 to TRBJ2-5, with D uncertain. The CDR3 length is 15 residues. CDR1 and CDR2 (germline): LGHNT, FRNRAP. Trimming took 8 bases from V and 4 from J, leaving 20 bases between them. The complete variable domain, with remaining parts taken from reference TRBV12-5 and TRBJ2-5, reads DARVTQTPRHKVTEMGQEVTMRCQPILGHNTVFWYRQTMMQGLELLAYFRNRAPLDDSGMPKDRFSAEMPDATLATLKIQPSEPRDSAVYFCASSERTARVETQYFGPGTRLLVL.

This clone came up a few times. This chain uses TRBV9 with TRBJ2-1; TRBD2 matches at 11 bases. Losses at the gene ends were 3 bases for V and 7 bases for J; bases not matched to a gene: 6. The CDR3 runs 15 residues. Germline V gene sequence: CDR1 SGDLS, CDR2 YYNGEE. In DNA, the CDR3 is TGTGCCAGCAGCGGCCTAGCGGGGGGTGCAAATGAGCAGTTCTTC. Translation: CASSGLAGGANEQFF.

The chain has TRBV19 and TRBJ2-3, with D maybe TRBD2 (6 bases). The CDR3 runs 15 residues. Trimming stripped 5 bases from V and 6 bases from J, with 18 bases between. Germline-derived CDR1 and CDR2 are LNHDA and SQIVND (reference sequence). CDR3 DNA sequence: TGTGCCAGTAGTCTCCCGGGACTGGGGCGGGATACGCAGTATTTT. Its protein is CASSLPGLGRDTQYF. Supplemented by reference TRBV19 and TRBJ2-3, the full variable domain reads DGGITQSPKYLFRKEGQNVTLSCEQNLNHDAMYWYRQDPGQGLRLIYYSQIVNDFQKGDIAEGYSVSREKKESFPLTVTSAQKNPTAFYLCASSLPGLGRDTQYFGPGTRLTVL.